These T cell receptor beta chains were read from a single sample in a study of OX40 agonist ivuxolimab in advanced cancers. The protocol was immunoSEQ multiplex PCR, while the TCRdb copy is restricted to in-frame clones and leaves out a portion. The sample shows 65,000 to 80,000 clones, around 86% of them seen only once. The sequencing used CD4+ or CD8+ T cells sorted from blood, collected in a trial of the OX40 agonist ivuxolimab. The receptors were sampled from an adult with an advanced solid tumor such as melanoma, head and neck, liver or kidney cancer. Each CDR3 is given with its conserved first and last residue. D genes are given only for firm matches. The listing skips clone size in some rows; elsewhere it reads once, few, many or a size class.

D,size,V,J,DNA,CDR3
-,-,TRBV18,TRBJ2-2,TGTGCCAGCTCACTTGGGAAGTCTGGGACCGGGGAGCTGTTTTTT,CASSLGKSGTGELFF
TRBD2,-,TRBV7-9,TRBJ2-7,TGTGCCAGCAGCTTAGAAGCTATACTAGCGGGAGGCGAGCAGTACTTC,CASSLEAILAGGEQYF
-,-,TRBV5-1,TRBJ2-1,TGCGCCAGCATGCCGAATATATTGGGGGGCTCCTACAATGAGCAGTTCTTC,CASMPNILGGSYNEQFF
TRBD1,-,TRBV25-1,TRBJ2-1,TGTGCCAGCAAATCAGGGGGCGCCGCCTACAATGAGCAGTTCTTC,CASKSGGAAYNEQFF
TRBD2,-,TRBV2,TRBJ2-1,TGTGCCAGCAGCATCCCTACTAGCGGAACCTACAATGAGCAGTTCTTC,CASSIPTSGTYNEQFF
TRBD2,-,TRBV10-2,TRBJ2-7,TGCGCCAGCAGTGGTCTAGCGGGAAGCGAGCAGTACTTC,CASSGLAGSEQYF
TRBD1,-,TRBV28,TRBJ1-6,TGTGCCAGCAGTTTCCTGGGACAGGGATCTTCACCCCTCCACTTT,CASSFLGQGSSPLHF
-,-,TRBV20-1,TRBJ2-5,TGCAGTGCTGGCCAAGAGTCGACCCAGTACTTC,CSAGQESTQYF
-,-,TRBV7-2,TRBJ1-3,TGTGCCAGCAGCCATGACATCGGTGGAAACACCATATATTTT,CASSHDIGGNTIYF
-,-,TRBV28,TRBJ2-6,TGTGCCAGCAGGAACCCCCAGGGAACTGGGGCCAACGTCCTGACTTTC,CASRNPQGTGANVLTF
-,-,TRBV11-3,TRBJ2-3,TGTGCCAGCAGCAGGGGAGATCTTGGCACAGATACGCAGTATTTT,CASSRGDLGTDTQYF
TRBD2,-,TRBV28,TRBJ2-3,TGTGCCAGCAGTTTAATTGATGCTAGCGGGTCGTATACGCAGTATTTT,CASSLIDASGSYTQYF
-,-,TRBV11-2,TRBJ2-1,TGTGCCAGCAGCCTCGATGGGCGAGCCAACAATGAGCAGTTCTTC,CASSLDGRANNEQFF
-,-,TRBV4-1,TRBJ1-6,TGCGCCAGCAGCCAAGACGCACAGGGTCATTCACCCCTCCACTTT,CASSQDAQGHSPLHF
TRBD1,few,TRBV4-1,TRBJ1-5,TGCGCCAGCAGCCAGGGGACAGGCGGATCTAATCAGCCCCAGCATTTT,CASSQGTGGSNQPQHF
-,few,TRBV2,TRBJ1-1,TGTGCCAGCAGGTCCGGGACCAGGTTCGTGCACACTGAAGCTTTCTTT,CASRSGTRFVHTEAFF
-,-,TRBV12-5,TRBJ2-6,TGTGCTAGTGGTTTGGAAGGACAGAGCTCTGGGGCCAACGTCCTGACTTTC,CASGLEGQSSGANVLTF
TRBD2,-,TRBV10-3,TRBJ2-7,TGTGCCTCCGAGGAGCTAGCGGGAGAACGGGCGGGCGAGCAGTACTTC,CASEELAGERAGEQYF
-,-,TRBV4-1,TRBJ2-7,TGCGCCAGCAGCCAAGCCGAAACAGGGTTACTCTACGAGCAGTACTTC,CASSQAETGLLYEQYF
-,-,TRBV6-1,TRBJ1-5,TGTGCCAGCAACGGGGGCTCCGGTTCTGCTCAGCCCCAGCATTTT,CASNGGSGSAQPQHF
-,-,TRBV20-1,TRBJ2-7,TGCAGTGCTAGAGGCCCTCTCGAGCAGTACTTC,CSARGPLEQYF
-,-,TRBV25-1,TRBJ2-2,TGTGCCAGCAGTGAATCTTTGCGGGCCACCGGGGAGCTGTTTTTT,CASSESLRATGELFF
-,many,TRBV18,TRBJ2-7,TGTGCCAGCTCACCACCGGTTCACCAGAGCTCCTACGAGCAGTACTTC,CASSPPVHQSSYEQYF
TRBD2,-,TRBV7-9,TRBJ2-5,TGTGCCAGCAGCCACCAACTAGCGGGAGAGACCCAGTACTTC,CASSHQLAGETQYF
-,once,TRBV28,TRBJ1-5,TGTGCCAGCAAGGCCCCGGGGTTGGGGGGCGCCTATAGCAATCAGCCCCAGCATTTT,CASKAPGLGGAYSNQPQHF
-,once,TRBV29-1,TRBJ2-5,TGCAGCGTCTCAAGGGAGGGGGCCCAGTACTTC,CSVSREGAQYF
-,-,TRBV4-1,TRBJ2-5,TGCGCCAGCAGCCGCTCAAAGGAAGAGACCCAGTACTTC,CASSRSKEETQYF
-,few,TRBV29-1,TRBJ1-1,TGCAGCGTTGAAAGACAGCCACTGAACACTGAAGCTTTCTTT,CSVERQPLNTEAFF
-,few,TRBV2,TRBJ1-5,TGTGCCAGCACCGACGAGAGGGGTGCCACTCAGCCCCAGCATTTT,CASTDERGATQPQHF
-,-,TRBV11-2,TRBJ1-2,TGTGCCAGCAGCCCTAGCGGCGGCTATGGCTACACCTTC,CASSPSGGYGYTF